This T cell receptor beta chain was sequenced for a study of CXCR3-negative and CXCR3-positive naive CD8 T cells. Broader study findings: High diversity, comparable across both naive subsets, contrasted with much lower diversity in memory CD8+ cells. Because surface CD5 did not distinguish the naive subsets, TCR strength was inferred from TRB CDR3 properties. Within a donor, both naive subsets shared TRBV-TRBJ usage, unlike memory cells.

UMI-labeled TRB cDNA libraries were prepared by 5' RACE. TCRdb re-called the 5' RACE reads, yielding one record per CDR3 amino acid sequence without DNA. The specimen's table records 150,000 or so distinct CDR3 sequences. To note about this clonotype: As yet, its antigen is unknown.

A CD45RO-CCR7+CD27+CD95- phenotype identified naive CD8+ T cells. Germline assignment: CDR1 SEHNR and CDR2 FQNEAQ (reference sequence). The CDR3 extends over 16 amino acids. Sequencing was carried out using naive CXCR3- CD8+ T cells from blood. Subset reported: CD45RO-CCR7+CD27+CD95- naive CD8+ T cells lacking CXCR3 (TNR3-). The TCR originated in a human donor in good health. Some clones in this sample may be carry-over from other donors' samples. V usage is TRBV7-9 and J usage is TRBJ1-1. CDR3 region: CASSLGPGAMNTEAFF.